The source of this T cell receptor (beta chain) is a study of beta chain features in type 1 diabetes (dated by TCRdb to the late 2010s). For the study in its entirety: No differences in mean age, gender distribution, total cell number or subset yield were found between patients and healthy donors. Regulatory and stem cell-like memory subsets were obtained from only 8 patients and roughly 8 healthy donors, while naive and central memory subsets were obtained from all 30 or so donors. A total of about 110 million sorted cells were examined across all samples, and the number of cells per subset was strongly correlated with RNA yield. The study compared TCRB repertoires of sorted circulating CD4+ T cell subsets between recently diagnosed type 1 diabetes patients and matched healthy donors. The research as a whole found: A moderate but significant shortening of TCRB CDR3 length was observed in type 1 diabetes patients in all four CD4+ subsets. Because the HLA sub-analyses included only small numbers of individuals, any influence of HLA type on TCRB rearrangement was left unresolved. PCR might favor shorter templates, but patient and control samples were amplified and corrected together, so any skew would affect both groups equally. Patients with type 1 diabetes made fewer insertions and deleted more nucleotides at VDJ recombination sites, implying thymic rearrangement abnormalities. Because cDNA rather than genomic DNA was sequenced, highly expressing activated cells could have been over-represented, although no difference in activation and CD3 levels was found between groups. Naive, central memory and regulatory TCRB repertoires appeared more similar among patients than among healthy donors.

The CDR3 measures 16 amino acids from cysteine to phenylalanine. Just CDR3 DNA is preserved here, 48 bases in frame from base 1. Trimming accounts for 4 bases at V and 0 bases at J, while the number of junction bases matched to no gene is 5. Sequences SGHDT (CDR1) and YYEEEE (CDR2) are obtained from the germline V gene. This clone turned up a few times. There is no known antigen for this receptor. Base qualities were left out, and no much larger clone turns up one base away. Each donor gave one peripheral blood draw, approximately 120 mL on average, collected into heparinised tubes. A BD FACSAria II and a panel including CD45RO, CCR7, CD25, CD127, CD95 and CD27 were used to sort naive, central memory, regulatory and stem cell-like memory CD4+ T cells. Every sorted population had a purity above 95%. Right away, PBMCs were isolated by Lymphoprep density gradient centrifugation and were stained directly, with no culture step. To minimize batch effects, samples were stained and sorted in pairs, one healthy donor with one patient per experiment.

All of the isolated RNA was reverse transcribed with the High Capacity cDNA Reverse Transcription Kit, so expressed TCRB transcripts were sequenced. Naive, central memory and regulatory T cell samples underwent deep immunoSEQ sequencing, averaging approximately 3.5 million total reads per sample. After sorted cells were lysed in RLT buffer, RNA was extracted with DNase-treated RNeasy Micro or Mini kits, with the choice depending on cell number. Each cell subset was processed separately to prevent cross-contamination, with patient and healthy donor samples processed together. TCRB sequences were amplified from cDNA with the immunoSEQ multiplex PCR, producing 87-bp fragments spanning the CDR3 region. Sequencing of the amplicons was performed on the Illumina HiSeq platform. Regarding the original processing steps: PCR bias was corrected computationally using synthetic template baselines, and reads within Hamming distance 2 were collapsed, with unmergeable singletons discarded. Reads were aligned against IMGT so that V, D and J genes, CDR3 length and insertions or deletions at six rearrangement sites could be assigned. Within each subset, clonotype counts were normalized to sorted cell number, and only after that were true diversity and Gini coefficients computed with the tcR R package. Repertoire sharing was quantified using the overlap coefficient calculated on TCRB nucleotide sequences. As a proxy for the pre-selection repertoire, out-of-frame TCRB sequences from naive cells were analyzed. In TCRdb, the immuneACCESS table is reduced to in-frame sequences with V and J assigned. These tables do not hold every clone; where another copy was compared, an unresolved V gene accounts for under half, and the others remain unexplained. The V and J calls and clone size were taken over from that table, and D and trimming were inferred from the DNA. In all, the sample holds 680,000 or so clones, and 13% of those were seen once. Approximately 0.022% of the sample is held by the ten biggest clonotypes.

The chain was built from TRBV5-6 and TRBJ2-3, with TRBD2 identical over 10 junction bases. Material: naive CD4+ T cells from blood. What the cell subset or site label conveys for this sample: true naive CD4+ T cells. This sequence originates from a man between 18 and 29 years old with type 1 diabetes. Here the CDR3 is given as CASSVLAGGSTDTQYF. The nucleotide sequence is given as TGTGCCAGCAGCGTATTAGCGGGGGGAAGCACAGATACGCAGTATTTT.